A selection of T cell receptor beta chains follows, all from one sample in a study of blood T cell repertoires in COVID-19. Clones were read by immunoSEQ multiplex PCR, and TCRdb kept only the in-frame ones, dropping some. The table lists 320,000 or so clones, about 85% of them singletons. The sample comprised PBMCs or T cells enriched from blood (not recorded which). The receptors here all came from a woman aged 25 to 39 who had been exposed to COVID-19. Each CDR3 is given with its conserved first and last residue. Each record gives: V gene, J gene, D gene, CDR3 protein. A D gene is named only where the DNA matches it firmly.

TRBV14	TRBJ2-1	.	CASSQVFEQFF
TRBV3-1/TRBV3-2	TRBJ2-5	.	CASSQVPEGTKTQYF
TRBV10-3	TRBJ2-1	.	CAISEIWGRGQGNEQFF
TRBV12-3/TRBV12-4	TRBJ2-5	.	CASRGGLETQYF
TRBV7-9	TRBJ2-7	TRBD1	CASSLAVGQGYF
TRBV11-3	TRBJ2-1	.	CASSLVRTNEQFF
TRBV3-1/TRBV3-2	TRBJ2-1	.	CASSQDSPSYNEQFF
TRBV4-2	TRBJ2-2	.	CASSQDRGKLAGELFF
TRBV19	TRBJ2-3	TRBD2	CASAFVTSGVLDTQYF
TRBV11-2	TRBJ2-7	TRBD2	CASSWTSGGSYEQYF
TRBV10-1	TRBJ2-1	.	CASSDRYEQFF
TRBV4-1	TRBJ2-1	TRBD2	CASSQGGGLGGEQFF
TRBV28	TRBJ1-2	TRBD1	CASSSGQGAEGSGYTF
TRBV7-8	TRBJ2-5	TRBD1	CASSRDRVGETQYF
TRBV20-1	TRBJ2-5	.	CSASSTGPGQETQYF
TRBV5-6	TRBJ2-5	.	CASSLPGGRETQYF
TRBV5-1	TRBJ2-3	TRBD1	CASGQGTSTDTQYF
TRBV24-1	TRBJ1-2	TRBD1	CATSDTGQGSYGYTF
TRBV12-3/TRBV12-4	TRBJ1-6	.	CASSLRISPLHF
TRBV29-1	TRBJ2-5	TRBD1	CSVPGQSQETQYF
TRBV11-3	TRBJ2-5	TRBD1	CASSSDEVRQGLRETQYF
TRBV6-5	TRBJ1-1	.	CASSPDLWNTEAFF
TRBV9	TRBJ1-3	.	CASSVGVSGNTIYF
TRBV6-5	TRBJ1-2	TRBD1	CASSYEQGAYGYTF
TRBV5-1	TRBJ1-1	.	CASSFEGNTEAFF
TRBV18	TRBJ2-7	TRBD2	CASSPGLAGAYEQYF
TRBV25-1	TRBJ2-3	TRBD2	CASSESTGGLSTDTQYF
TRBV7-9	TRBJ1-1	.	CASSSDRNTEAFF
TRBV12-3/TRBV12-4	TRBJ1-6	TRBD1	CASSSPPGQVPIF
TRBV9	TRBJ2-7	TRBD2	CASSVGASGGPITYEQYF
TRBV2	TRBJ1-1	TRBD1	CASSGIRGRDGLNTEAFF
TRBV19	TRBJ2-2	TRBD2	CASSILTSGRATEYTGELFF
TRBV19	TRBJ2-3	.	CASSPFRGGGTDTQYF
TRBV6-5	TRBJ1-5	.	CASTAGGNQPQHF
TRBV10-3	TRBJ1-4	.	CAISEDNPRPVGHPNEKLFF
TRBV4-1	TRBJ1-2	TRBD1	CASSLPGQGADGYTF
TRBV27	TRBJ2-3	.	CASRVTQGFGDTQYF
TRBV29-1	TRBJ1-1	.	CSVPGNTEAFF
TRBV2	TRBJ1-5	.	CASSAGHSGHQPQHF
TRBV10-3	TRBJ2-5	TRBD2	CAISEPSGTRKTQYF
TRBV9	TRBJ2-3	TRBD2	CASSPMTSGADTQYF
TRBV7-2	TRBJ1-3	TRBD1	CASSGTGGSGNTIYF
TRBV27	TRBJ2-7	TRBD1	CASSLEGATPYEQYF
TRBV2	TRBJ2-7	TRBD2	CASSERLAGEQYF
TRBV10-3	TRBJ2-2	.	CAIRSTQGTGELFF
TRBV28	TRBJ2-5	.	CASNSGTIQETQYF
TRBV19	TRBJ1-5	.	CASSIIGGGNQPQHF
TRBV4-1	TRBJ2-1	.	CASSQDLNGLRYNEQFF
TRBV19	TRBJ1-5	TRBD1	CASSMTGRRPQHF
TRBV27	TRBJ2-3	TRBD2	CASSLGLAGGNTDTQYF
TRBV28	TRBJ2-3	.	CASSWGYNTQYF